A single T cell receptor (beta chain) is shown here with its context. These data come from a study of blood T cell repertoires in COVID-19. Sequenced by immunoSEQ multiplex PCR; TCRdb stores in-frame clones only, minus some. The sample lists about 130,000 clones; around 74% were seen once. V lost 3 bases to trimming and J lost 6 bases, with 9 bases between them. CDR1 is SQVTM and CDR2 is ANQGSEA in the germline V gene. This CDR3 is built from 12 residues. Sequencing was performed on peripheral blood. The rearrangement links TRBV29-1 to TRBJ2-1; D is ambiguous. The sequence derives from a man older than 75 with COVID-19, enrolled during active disease. The chain's CDR3 is CSVEYQINEQFF. In nucleotides, the CDR3 is TGCAGCGTTGAGTACCAGATCAATGAGCAGTTCTTC.